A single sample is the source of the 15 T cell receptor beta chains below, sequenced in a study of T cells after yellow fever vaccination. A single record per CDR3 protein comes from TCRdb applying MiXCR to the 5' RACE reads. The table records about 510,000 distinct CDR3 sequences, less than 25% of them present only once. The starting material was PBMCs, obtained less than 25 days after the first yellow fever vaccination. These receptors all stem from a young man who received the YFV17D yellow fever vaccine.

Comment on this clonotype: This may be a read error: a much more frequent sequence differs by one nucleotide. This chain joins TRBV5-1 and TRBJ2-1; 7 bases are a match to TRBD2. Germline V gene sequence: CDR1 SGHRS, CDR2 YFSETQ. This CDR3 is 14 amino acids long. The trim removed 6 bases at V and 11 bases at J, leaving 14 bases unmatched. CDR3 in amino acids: CASTRSGGGDQQFF. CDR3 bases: TGCGCCAGCACTCGGTCCGGGGGAGGGGATCAGCAGTTCTTC.

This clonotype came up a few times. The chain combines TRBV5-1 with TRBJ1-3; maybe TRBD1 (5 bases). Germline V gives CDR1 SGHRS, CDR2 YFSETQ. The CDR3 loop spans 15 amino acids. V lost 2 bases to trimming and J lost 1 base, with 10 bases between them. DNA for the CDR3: TGCGCCAGCAGCTTCACAGGACCTTCTGGAAACACCATATATTTT. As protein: CASSFTGPSGNTIYF. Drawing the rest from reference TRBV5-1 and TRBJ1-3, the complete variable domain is KAGVTQTPRYLIKTRGQQVTLSCSPISGHRSVSWYQQTPGQGLQFLFEYFSETQRNKGNFPGRFSGRQFSNSRSEMNVSTLELGDSALYLCASSFTGPSGNTIYFGEGSWLTVV.

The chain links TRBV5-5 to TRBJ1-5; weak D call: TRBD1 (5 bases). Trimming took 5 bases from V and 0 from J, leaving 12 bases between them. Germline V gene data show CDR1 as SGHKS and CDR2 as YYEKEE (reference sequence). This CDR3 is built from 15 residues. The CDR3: CASSRDRNSNQPQHF. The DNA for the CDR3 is TGTGCCAGCAGTCGCGACAGAAATAGCAATCAGCCCCAGCATTTT.

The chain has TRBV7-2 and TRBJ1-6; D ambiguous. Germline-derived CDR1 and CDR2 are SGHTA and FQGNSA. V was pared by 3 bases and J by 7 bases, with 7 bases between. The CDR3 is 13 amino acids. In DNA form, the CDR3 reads TGTGCCAGCAGCTTTTGGGAGAATTCACCCCTCCACTTT. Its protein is CASSFWENSPLHF. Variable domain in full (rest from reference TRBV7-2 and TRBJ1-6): GAGVSQSPSNKVTEKGKDVELRCDPISGHTALYWYRQSLGQGLEFLIYFQGNSAPDKSGLPSDRFSAERTGGSVSTLTIQRTQQEDSAVYLCASSFWENSPLHFGNGTRLTVT.

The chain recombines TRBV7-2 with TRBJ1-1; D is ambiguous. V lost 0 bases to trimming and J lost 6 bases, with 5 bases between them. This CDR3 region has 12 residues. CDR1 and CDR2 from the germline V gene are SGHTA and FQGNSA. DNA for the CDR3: TGTGCCAGCAGCTTAGCGGTCCCTGAAGCTTTCTTT. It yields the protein CASSLAVPEAFF.

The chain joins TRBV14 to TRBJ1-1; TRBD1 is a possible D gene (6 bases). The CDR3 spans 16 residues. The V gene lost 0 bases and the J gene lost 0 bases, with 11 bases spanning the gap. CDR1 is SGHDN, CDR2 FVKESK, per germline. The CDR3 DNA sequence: TGTGCCAGCAGCCAAGAGCCCGCAGGGGTGAACACTGAAGCTTTCTTT. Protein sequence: CASSQEPAGVNTEAFF.

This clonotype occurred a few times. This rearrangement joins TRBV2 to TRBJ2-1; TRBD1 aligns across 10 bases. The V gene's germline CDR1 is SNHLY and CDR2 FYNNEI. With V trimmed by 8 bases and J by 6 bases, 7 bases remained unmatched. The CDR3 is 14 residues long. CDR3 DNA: TGTGCCAGCGGGGGACAGGGGTTTTTCAATGAGCAGTTCTTC. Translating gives CASGGQGFFNEQFF.

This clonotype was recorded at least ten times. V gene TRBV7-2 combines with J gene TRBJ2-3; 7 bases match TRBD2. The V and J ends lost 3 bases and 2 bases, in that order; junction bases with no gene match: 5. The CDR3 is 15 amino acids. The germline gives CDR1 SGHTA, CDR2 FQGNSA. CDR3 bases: TGTGCCAGCAGCTTCAACGGGGGGACCACAGATACGCAGTATTTT. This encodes CASSFNGGTTDTQYF.

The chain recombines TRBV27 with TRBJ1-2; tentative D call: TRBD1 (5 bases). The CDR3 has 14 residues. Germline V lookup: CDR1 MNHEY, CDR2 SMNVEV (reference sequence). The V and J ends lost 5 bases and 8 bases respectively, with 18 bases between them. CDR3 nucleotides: TGTGCCAGCAGTCAAAACGGGGGAGGAGGGGGCTACACCTTC. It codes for CASSQNGGGGGYTF.

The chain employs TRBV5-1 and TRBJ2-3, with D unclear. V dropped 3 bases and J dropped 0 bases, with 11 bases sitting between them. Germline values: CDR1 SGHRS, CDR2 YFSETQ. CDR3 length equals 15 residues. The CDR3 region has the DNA TGCGCCAGCAGCTGGGTTTGGGGAAGCACAGATACGCAGTATTTT. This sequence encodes CASSWVWGSTDTQYF.

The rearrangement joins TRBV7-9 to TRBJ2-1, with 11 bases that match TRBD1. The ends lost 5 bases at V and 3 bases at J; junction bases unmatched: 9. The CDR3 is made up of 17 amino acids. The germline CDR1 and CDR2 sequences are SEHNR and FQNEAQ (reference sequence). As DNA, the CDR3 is TGTGCCAGCAGCCCTCCCGGACAGGGGGCGATCTACAATGAGCAGTTCTTC. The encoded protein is CASSPPGQGAIYNEQFF.

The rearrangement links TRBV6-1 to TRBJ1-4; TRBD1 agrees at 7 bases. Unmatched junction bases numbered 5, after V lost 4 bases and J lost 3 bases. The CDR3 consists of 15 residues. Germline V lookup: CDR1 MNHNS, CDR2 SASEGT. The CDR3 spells CASSGGTAANEKLFF. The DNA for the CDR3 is TGTGCCAGCAGTGGAGGGACAGCCGCTAATGAAAAACTGTTTTTT.

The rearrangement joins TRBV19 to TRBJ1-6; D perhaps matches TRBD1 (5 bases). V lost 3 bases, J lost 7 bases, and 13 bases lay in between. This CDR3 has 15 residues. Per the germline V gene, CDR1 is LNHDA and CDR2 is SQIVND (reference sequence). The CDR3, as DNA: TGTGCCAGTAGTATTGGCGGGGGAGGGAATTCACCCCTCCACTTT. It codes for CASSIGGGGNSPLHF.

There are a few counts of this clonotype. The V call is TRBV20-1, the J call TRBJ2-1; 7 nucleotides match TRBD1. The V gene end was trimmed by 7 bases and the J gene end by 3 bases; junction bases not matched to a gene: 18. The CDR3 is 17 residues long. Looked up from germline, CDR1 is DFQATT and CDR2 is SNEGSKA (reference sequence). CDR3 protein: CSVPWTGPPKFYNEQFF. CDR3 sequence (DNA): TGCAGTGTTCCTTGGACAGGACCTCCAAAGTTCTACAATGAGCAGTTCTTC.

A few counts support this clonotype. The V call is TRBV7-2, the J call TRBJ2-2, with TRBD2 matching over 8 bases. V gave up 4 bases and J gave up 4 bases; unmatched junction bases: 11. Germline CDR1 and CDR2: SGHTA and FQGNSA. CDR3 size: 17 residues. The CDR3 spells CASSSDLAGYFTGELFF. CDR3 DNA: TGTGCCAGCAGCTCCGACTTAGCGGGGTATTTCACCGGGGAGCTGTTTTTT. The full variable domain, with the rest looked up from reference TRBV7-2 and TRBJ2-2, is GAGVSQSPSNKVTEKGKDVELRCDPISGHTALYWYRQSLGQGLEFLIYFQGNSAPDKSGLPSDRFSAERTGGSVSTLTIQRTQQEDSAVYLCASSSDLAGYFTGELFFGEGSRLTVL.